This T cell receptor beta chain was documented in a study of T cell changes during pregnancy in multiple sclerosis. Only in-frame clones appear in the TCRdb table, and some are missing; sequencing was by immunoSEQ multiplex PCR. Of some 50,000 clones in the sample, roughly 94% were seen once. Trimming took 3 bases from V and 2 from J, leaving 18 bases between them. The CDR3 runs 17 residues. Looked up from germline, CDR1 is MNHEY and CDR2 is SMNVEV (reference sequence). The sample here was CD4+ T cells from peripheral blood mononuclear cells, taken in the second trimester of pregnancy. The receptor comes from a female donor with multiple sclerosis, enrolled in a pregnancy study. The chain links TRBV27 to TRBJ2-3; possible D gene TRBD2, 5 bases. The CDR3 spells CASSFLFRDLDTDTQYF. CDR3 sequence (DNA): TGTGCCAGCAGTTTCCTCTTCCGGGATTTAGACACAGATACGCAGTATTTT.